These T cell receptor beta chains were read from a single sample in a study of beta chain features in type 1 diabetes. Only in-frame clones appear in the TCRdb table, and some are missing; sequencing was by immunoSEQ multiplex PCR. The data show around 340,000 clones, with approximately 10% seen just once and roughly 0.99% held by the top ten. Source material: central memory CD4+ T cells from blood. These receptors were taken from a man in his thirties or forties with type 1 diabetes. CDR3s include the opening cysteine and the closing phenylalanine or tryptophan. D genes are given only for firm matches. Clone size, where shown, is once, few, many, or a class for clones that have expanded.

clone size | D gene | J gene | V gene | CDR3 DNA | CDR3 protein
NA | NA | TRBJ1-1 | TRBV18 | TGTGCCAGCTCACCACTAGGACACGAGAACACTGAAGCTTTCTTT | CASSPLGHENTEAFF
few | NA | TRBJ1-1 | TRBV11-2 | TGTGCCAGCAGCCCCAGGGGCGGGATGAACACTGAAGCTTTCTTT | CASSPRGGMNTEAFF
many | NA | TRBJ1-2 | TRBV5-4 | TGTGCCAGCAGCCCCGACGGAGCTAACTATGGCTACACCTTC | CASSPDGANYGYTF
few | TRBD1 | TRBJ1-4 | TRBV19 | TGTGCCAGTAGAGAACCGGGACAGGGTCTCGAAAAACTGTTTTTT | CASREPGQGLEKLFF
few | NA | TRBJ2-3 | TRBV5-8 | TGTGCCAGCAGCTTGTATTCAGATACGCAGTATTTT | CASSLYSDTQYF
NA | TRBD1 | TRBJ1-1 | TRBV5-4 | TGTGCCAGCTCGGGACAGATGAACACTGAAGCTTTCTTT | CASSGQMNTEAFF
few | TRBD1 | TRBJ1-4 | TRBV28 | TGTGCCAGCAGTGGCGGACAGGATGAAAAACTGTTTTTT | CASSGGQDEKLFF
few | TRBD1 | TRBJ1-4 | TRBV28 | TGTGCCAGCAGTCCACCACAGGGGGCTAATGAAAAACTGTTTTTT | CASSPPQGANEKLFF
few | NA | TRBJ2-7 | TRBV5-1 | TGCGCCAGCAGCTTCACCGGGACGGATGACTACGAGCAGTACTTC | CASSFTGTDDYEQYF
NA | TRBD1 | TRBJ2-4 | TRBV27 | TGTGCCAGCAGTCCGCAGACAGGGAATAGGGACATTCAGTACTTC | CASSPQTGNRDIQYF
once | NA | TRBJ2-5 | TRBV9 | TGTGCCAGCAGCGTAGATCTTGGGGCAGGTCAAGAGACCCAGTACTTC | CASSVDLGAGQETQYF
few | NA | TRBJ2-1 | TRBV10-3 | TGTGCCATCAGTGGGAGGGTAAAGGATGAGCAGTTCTTC | CAISGRVKDEQFF
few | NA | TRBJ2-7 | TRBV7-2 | TGTGCCAGCAGCTCGGATTACGAGCAGTACTTC | CASSSDYEQYF